Below are 26 T cell receptor beta chains sequenced from a single sample in a study of T cells after yellow fever vaccination. TCRdb passed the 5' RACE reads through MiXCR, listing each CDR3 protein once. The sample carries under 550,000 distinct CDR3 sequences, around a fifth recorded once. Here the sequenced sample was PBMCs, taken roughly 20 days after the first yellow fever vaccination. The receptors originated from a man younger than 30 who received the YFV17D yellow fever vaccine.

This clonotype has a handful of counts. The V gene is TRBV4-1, the J gene TRBJ2-1, with TRBD1 matching 8 bases. The CDR3 runs 15 residues. CDR1 is MGHRA, CDR2 YSYEKL, per germline. Trimming cost V 5 bases and J 6 bases; bases outside gene matches: 9. In DNA, the CDR3 is TGCGCCAGCAGCTTAGCAGGGGGCGCAGTCAATGAGCAGTTCTTC. Its translation: CASSLAGGAVNEQFF.

This clonotype was counted between two and nine times. The chain combines TRBV4-2 with TRBJ2-1, with TRBD1 matching 7 bases. V dropped 3 bases and J dropped 8; count of bases not matched to a gene: 4. This CDR3 is built from 13 residues. Germline V gene sequence: CDR1 LGHNA, CDR2 YNFKEQ. This CDR3 is CASSHATGDEQFF. The CDR3 nucleotides are TGTGCCAGCAGCCATGCAACAGGGGATGAGCAGTTCTTC.

This clonotype came up a few times. The chain joins TRBV7-2 to TRBJ1-2, with a possible D match to TRBD1 (6 bases). The germline V gene encodes CDR1 SGHTA and CDR2 FQGNSA. The CDR3 spans 17 residues. V lost 1 base and J lost 0, with 15 bases in between. CDR3 DNA: TGTGCCAGCAGCTTAGTAGGGCTAGGGGGGGCTAACTATGGCTACACCTTC. It encodes CASSLVGLGGANYGYTF.

As DNA, the CDR3 is TGTGCCAGCAGCGTAGTTCCCGGAAAACTGTTTTTT. Encoded protein: CASSVVPGKLFF. V usage is TRBV9 and J usage is TRBJ1-4, with no clear D. The CDR3 loop spans 12 amino acids. CDR1 is SGDLS and CDR2 is YYNGEE in the germline V gene. V dropped 0 bases and J dropped 10 bases, with 7 bases sitting between them.

This clonotype appeared many times. The chain combines TRBV7-8 with TRBJ2-5; 8 bases align to TRBD2. The junction had 12 bases not matched to a gene; V was cut back by 4 bases and J by 5 bases. The CDR3 has 16 amino acids. Germline V gene sequence: CDR1 SGHVS, CDR2 FQNEAQ. The CDR3 nucleotides are TGTGCCAGCAGCTGGGAGCCGGGACGCGGGGGGGAGACCCAGTACTTC. Its translation is CASSWEPGRGGETQYF. Full variable domain (rest looked up from reference TRBV7-8 and TRBJ2-5): GAGVSQSPRYKVAKRGQDVALRCDPISGHVSLFWYQQALGQGPEFLTYFQNEAQLDKSGLPSDRFFAERPEGSVSTLKIQRTQQEDSAVYLCASSWEPGRGGETQYFGPGTRLLVL.

This clonotype has just a few counts. The gene calls are TRBV28 and TRBJ1-2, with TRBD1 identical over 8 bases. Germline lookup yields CDR1 MDHEN and CDR2 SYDVKM. CDR3 size: 16 residues. The trim removed 10 bases at V and 4 bases at J, leaving 17 bases unmatched. CDR3 coding DNA: TGTGCCACCGTCGCGGTTCAGGGGGCTTTTGTCTATGGCTACACCTTC. Translating it yields CATVAVQGAFVYGYTF.

This clonotype was counted between two and nine times. The J gene is TRBJ1-3, the V gene TRBV4-2, with a possible D match to TRBD1 (5 bases). In germline, CDR1 is LGHNA, CDR2 YNFKEQ. The CDR3 sequence is 15 residues long. V shed 4 bases and J shed 5 bases, with 15 bases lying between them. The CDR3 nucleotides read TGTGCCAGCAGCCTCACGGGGGGTCGTCGAAACACCATATATTTT. Amino acid sequence: CASSLTGGRRNTIYF.

CDR3 amino acids: CASVRTIVGTGELFF. Written as DNA, the CDR3 is TGTGCCAGTGTGCGGACTATCGTTGGGACCGGGGAGCTGTTTTTT. V usage is TRBV19 and J usage is TRBJ2-2, with D perhaps TRBD2 (6 bases). The V gene lost 8 bases and the J gene lost 5 bases, with 18 bases spanning the gap. The CDR3 covers 15 residues. CDR1 is LNHDA and CDR2 is SQIVND in the germline V gene (reference sequence).

The gene calls are TRBV2 and TRBJ2-5; 7 bases map to TRBD2. The CDR3 sequence is 14 residues long. Trimming at V came to 6 bases and at J to 2 bases, leaving 6 bases not matched to a gene. The germline V gene has CDR1 SNHLY and CDR2 FYNNEI. For the CDR3, the DNA is TGTGCCAGCAGGATGGGGGGGAAACAAGAGACCCAGTACTTC. Amino acid sequence: CASRMGGKQETQYF. The whole variable domain, remainder taken from reference TRBV2 and TRBJ2-5, is EPEVTQTPSHQVTQMGQEVILRCVPISNHLYFYWYRQILGQKVEFLVSFYNNEISEKSEIFDDQFSVERPDGSNFTLKIRSTKLEDSAMYFCASRMGGKQETQYFGPGTRLLVL.

The chain links TRBV29-1 to TRBJ2-3; 7 bases align to TRBD2. Germline V lookup: CDR1 SQVTM, CDR2 ANQGSEA. The CDR3 spans 15 residues. The V gene end was trimmed by 6 bases and the J gene end by 0 bases; junction bases not matched to a gene: 9. CDR3 in DNA: TGCAGCGTGGCCCTGGGAGGGGTTAGCACAGATACGCAGTATTTT. This sequence encodes CSVALGGVSTDTQYF.

The genes are TRBV12-3 or TRBV12-4 and TRBJ2-5, with a tentative D call TRBD1 (5 bases). CDR3 size: 13 residues. V shed 7 bases and J shed 2 bases, with 11 bases lying between them. As DNA, the CDR3 is TGTGCCAGCACCCCGGACACGCAAGAGACCCAGTACTTC. It specifies CASTPDTQETQYF.

This clonotype was observed a few times. The V gene is TRBV7-2, the J gene TRBJ2-7; tentative D call: TRBD1 (6 bases). Trimming removed 8 bases from V and 3 bases from J, with 14 bases in between. Looked up from germline, CDR1 is SGHTA and CDR2 is FQGNSA. The CDR3 runs 13 residues. CDR3 DNA: TGTGCCAGCTTCAACAGGGTCGGCTACGAGCAGTACTTC. The encoded protein is CASFNRVGYEQYF. Based on the CDR3 plus reference TRBV7-2 and TRBJ2-7, the full variable domain is GAGVSQSPSNKVTEKGKDVELRCDPISGHTALYWYRQSLGQGLEFLIYFQGNSAPDKSGLPSDRFSAERTGGSVSTLTIQRTQQEDSAVYLCASFNRVGYEQYFGPGTRLTVT.

V and J are TRBV5-1 and TRBJ2-1, with D perhaps matching TRBD1 (5 bases). Trimming removed 1 base from V and 9 bases from J, with 14 bases in between. The CDR3 has 14 residues. Germline CDR1 is SGHRS and CDR2 is YFSETQ. The CDR3 DNA follows: TGCGCCAGCAGCTTGACGTCAGGACATCGTGAGCAGTTCTTC. It specifies CASSLTSGHREQFF.

The table lists this clonotype with many counts. The genes are TRBV6-5 and TRBJ1-1, with a tentative D call TRBD1 (6 bases). CDR1 MNHEY and CDR2 SVGAGI come from the germline V gene. The V end was cut by 4 bases, the J end by 2 bases, with 8 bases between. The CDR3 runs 13 residues. CDR3 region: CASSLDSNTEAFF. The CDR3 DNA is TGTGCCAGCAGTTTGGACAGTAACACTGAAGCTTTCTTT.

The chain carries TRBV7-9 and TRBJ1-5; D is perhaps TRBD1 (6 bases). The germline gives CDR1 SEHNR, CDR2 FQNEAQ (reference sequence). The CDR3 spans 13 residues. The V end lost 1 base, the J end lost 8 bases, and 9 bases lay between the germline ends. The CDR3 coding sequence is TGTGCCAGCAGCTTAGGGGGGGCGGAGCCCCAGCATTTT. Encoded protein: CASSLGGAEPQHF.

In its sample, this clonotype was seen a few times. The chain combines TRBV5-4 with TRBJ2-2; 8 bases are a match to TRBD1. Germline V gene data show CDR1 as SGHNT and CDR2 as YYREEE (reference sequence). This CDR3 has 19 amino acids. After removal of 1 base from V and 5 bases from J, the junction contained 16 bases not matched to a gene. The CDR3 nucleotides are TGTGCCAGCAGCTTGTGGGGCGTTATGACAGGGGACCTGACCGGGGAGCTGTTTTTT. Translated, it gives CASSLWGVMTGDLTGELFF.

This clonotype has a handful of counts. The rearrangement uses TRBV4-3 and TRBJ1-1; D unresolved. Trimming took off 3 bases at V and 1 base at J, with 12 bases between the two ends. Germline V gives CDR1 LGHNA, CDR2 YSLEER. The length of the CDR3 is 15 residues. CDR3 nucleotide sequence: TGCGCCAGCAGCCATATGATCACATCGAACACTGAAGCTTTCTTT. Translating gives CASSHMITSNTEAFF.

V and J are TRBV4-1 and TRBJ2-2, with a weak D call TRBD2 (7 bases). The germline CDR1 and CDR2 sequences are MGHRA and YSYEKL. Trimming took 4 bases from V and 5 from J, leaving 14 bases between them. CDR3 length equals 15 residues. The CDR3 loop reads CASSRGGGGTGELFF. In nucleotides, the CDR3 is TGCGCCAGCAGCCGGGGGGGCGGTGGAACCGGGGAGCTGTTTTTT.

The chain has TRBV7-9 and TRBJ2-4; weak D call: TRBD1 (6 bases). V lost 5 bases, J lost 0 bases, and 14 bases lay in between. CDR3 length equals 16 residues. From germline, CDR1 is SEHNR and CDR2 FQNEAQ (reference sequence). The DNA for the CDR3 is TGTGCCAGCAGCATGAACAGGGAATTAGCCAAAAACATTCAGTACTTC. The encoded protein is CASSMNRELAKNIQYF.

This clonotype was seen only a few times. This chain links TRBV5-1 with TRBJ2-5; D gene unclear. Germline V gene lookup returns CDR1 SGHRS and CDR2 YFSETQ. The V gene lost 2 bases and the J gene lost 0 bases, with 8 bases spanning the gap. This CDR3 has 14 amino acids. For the CDR3, the DNA is TGCGCCAGCAGCTTCCAACAGAACCAAGAGACCCAGTACTTC. It codes for CASSFQQNQETQYF.

This clonotype was seen a handful of times. The chain employs TRBV15 and TRBJ2-1; 12 positions match TRBD2. Germline V gene sequence: CDR1 LNHNV, CDR2 YYDKDF (reference sequence). The V gene end was trimmed by 5 bases and the J gene end by 7 bases; junction bases not matched to a gene: 3. The CDR3 covers 14 residues. This chain's CDR3 is CATSAGTSGNEQFF. DNA of the CDR3: TGTGCCACCAGCGCCGGGACTAGCGGGAATGAGCAGTTCTTC.

The J gene is TRBJ2-5, the V gene TRBV13; D gene ambiguous. Germline CDR1 reads PRHDT; CDR2 reads FYEKMQ (reference sequence). The CDR3 contains 14 residues. V was pared by 4 bases and J by 5 bases, with 14 bases between. The chain's CDR3 is CASSSGPLRETQYF. As DNA, the CDR3 is TGTGCCAGCAGCTCCGGGCCATTGAGGGAGACCCAGTACTTC.

This clonotype was picked up a small number of times. The V and J genes are TRBV20-1 and TRBJ2-3; TRBD2 agrees at 8 bases. The germline CDR1 and CDR2 sequences are DFQATT and SNEGSKA (reference sequence). This CDR3 spans 15 amino acids. V lost 4 bases and J lost 1; bases outside the gene matches: 7. The CDR3 DNA reads TGCAGTGCTAAGGCAGCGGGGGCCGGCACAGATACGCAGTATTTT. It is translated as CSAKAAGAGTDTQYF.

The V and J genes are TRBV6-5 and TRBJ1-2, with 8 bases fitting TRBD1. The V segment lost 4 bases and the J segment 0 bases; nucleotides outside the gene matches: 10. The CDR3 covers 17 residues. CDR1 and CDR2 (germline): MNHEY, SVGAGI. DNA for the CDR3: TGTGCCAGCAGTTTGAGGGGGACAGGCATGGCTAACTATGGCTACACCTTC. Protein sequence: CASSLRGTGMANYGYTF.

The genes are TRBV11-3 and TRBJ2-3; the match to TRBD2 covers 8 bases. CDR3 size: 22 residues. The V gene end was trimmed by 1 base and the J gene end by 4 bases; junction bases not matched to a gene: 25. Germline lookup yields CDR1 SGHNT and CDR2 YENEEA. In DNA, the CDR3 is TGTGCCAGCAGCTTAGTTGGTGTGGTCGGGACTAGGGGAAGAAAGGAATCAGATACGCAGTATTTT. It is translated as CASSLVGVVGTRGRKESDTQYF.

This chain joins TRBV28 and TRBJ1-4; D is possibly TRBD1 (5 bases). Between the trimmed V and J ends, which lost 0 bases and 0 bases, there was a span of 8 bases. This CDR3 contains 16 residues. The V gene's germline CDR1 is MDHEN and CDR2 SYDVKM. The CDR3 region is CASSLWDTSTNEKLFF. DNA for the CDR3: TGTGCCAGCAGTTTATGGGACACCTCAACTAATGAAAAACTGTTTTTT. Supplemented by reference TRBV28 and TRBJ1-4, the full variable domain reads DVKVTQSSRYLVKRTGEKVFLECVQDMDHENMFWYRQDPGLGLRLIYFSYDVKMKEKGDIPEGYSVSREKKERFSLILESASTNQTSMYLCASSLWDTSTNEKLFFGSGTQLSVL.